Sequencing of this T cell receptor (beta chain) was carried out in a study of cytomegalovirus exposure and HLA in healthy donors. Germline lookup yields CDR1 SGHRS and CDR2 YFSETQ. This CDR3 is 16 amino acids long. Trimming took 1 base from V and 5 from J; bases not matched to a gene: 10. TCRdb keeps only in-frame clones here, not all; method: immunoSEQ multiplex PCR. The table has around 69,000 clones, around 96% seen once. The rearrangement uses TRBV5-1 and TRBJ2-5, with TRBD2 matching 8 bases. Material for sequencing was PBMCs. The TCR sequence derives from a woman between 18 and 30 years old in good health and CMV-seropositive. The DNA for the CDR3 is TGCGCCAGCAGCTTGCCTAAGGGACTAGTCAAGGAGACCCAGTACTTC. It specifies CASSLPKGLVKETQYF.